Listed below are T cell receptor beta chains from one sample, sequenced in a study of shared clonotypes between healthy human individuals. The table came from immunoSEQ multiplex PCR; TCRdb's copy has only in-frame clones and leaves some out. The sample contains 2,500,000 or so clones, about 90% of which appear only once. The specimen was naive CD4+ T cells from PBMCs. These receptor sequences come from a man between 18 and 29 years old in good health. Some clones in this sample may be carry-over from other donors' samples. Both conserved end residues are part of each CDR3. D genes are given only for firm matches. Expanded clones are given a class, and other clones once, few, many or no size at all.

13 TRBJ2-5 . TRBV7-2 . TGTGCCAGCAGCTTAATATCCCAAGAGACCCAGTACTTC CASSLISQETQYF
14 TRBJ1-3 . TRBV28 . TGTGCCAGCGATACAGGATTCTCTGGAAACACCATATATTTT CASDTGFSGNTIYF
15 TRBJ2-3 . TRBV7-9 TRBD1 TGTGCCAGCAGCTTATGGACAGGGGGCGACGATACGCAGTATTTT CASSLWTGGDDTQYF
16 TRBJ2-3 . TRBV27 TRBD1 TGTGCCAGCAGTCCGGCCGGGACAGGATTCACAGATACGCAGTATTTT CASSPAGTGFTDTQYF
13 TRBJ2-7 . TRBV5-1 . TGCGCCAGCAGGACAGCTACTTCCTACGAGCAGTACTTC CASRTATSYEQYF
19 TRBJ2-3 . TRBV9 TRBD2 TGTGCCAGCAGCGTAGCTCCCGGCGGGCTAGCGGGAGGTCCAGATACGCAGTATTTT CASSVAPGGLAGGPDTQYF
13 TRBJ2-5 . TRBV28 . TGTGCCAGCAGTTTAGCGGGGAGAGAGACCCAGTACTTC CASSLAGRETQYF
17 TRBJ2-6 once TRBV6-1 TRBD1 TGTGCCAGCAGCGAAGACAGGGGGCACGCTGGGGCCAACGTCCTGACTTTC CASSEDRGHAGANVLTF
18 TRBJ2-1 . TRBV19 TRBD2 TGTGCCAGTAGTATAAACTCCTGGACTAGCGGACCCTACAATGAGCAGTTCTTC CASSINSWTSGPYNEQFF
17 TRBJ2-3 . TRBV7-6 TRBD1 TGTGCCAGCAGCTTAGCCTACAGGGGGCGTAACACAGATACGCAGTATTTT CASSLAYRGRNTDTQYF
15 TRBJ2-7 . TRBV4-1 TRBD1 TGCGCCAGCAGCCAAGATGGGACAGGCCGGCACGAGCAGTACTTC CASSQDGTGRHEQYF
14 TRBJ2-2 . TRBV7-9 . TGTGCCAGCAGTCTGCTTACGAACACCGGGGAGCTGTTTTTT CASSLLTNTGELFF
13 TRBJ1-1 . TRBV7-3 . TGTGCCAGCAGCCGTCGGAGGAACACTGAAGCTTTCTTT CASSRRRNTEAFF
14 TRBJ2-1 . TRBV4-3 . TGCGCCAGCAGCCAAGCTCAGGCGCCGGATGAGCAGTTCTTC CASSQAQAPDEQFF
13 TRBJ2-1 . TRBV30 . TGTGCCTGGAGAAGGAGCTCCTACAATGAGCAGTTCTTC CAWRRSSYNEQFF
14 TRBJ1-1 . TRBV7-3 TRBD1 TGTGCCAGCAGCACCGGGACAGGGGTTACTGAAGCTTTCTTT CASSTGTGVTEAFF
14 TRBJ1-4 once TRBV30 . TGTGCCTGGAGTCGGGGACATTTGGCTGAAAAACTGTTTTTT CAWSRGHLAEKLFF
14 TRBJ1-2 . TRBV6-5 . TGTGCCAGCAGTTACAGGGACGGCGGGGGTGGCTACACCTTC CASSYRDGGGGYTF
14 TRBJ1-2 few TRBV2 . TGTGCCAGCAGCCTTCAGGGATCTAACTATGGCTACACCTTC CASSLQGSNYGYTF
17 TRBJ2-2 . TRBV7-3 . TGTGCCAGCAGCTTAAACCCGCCCAGGTCGTCAAAAGGGGAGCTGTTTTTT CASSLNPPRSSKGELFF
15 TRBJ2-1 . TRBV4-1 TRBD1 TGCGCCAGCAGCCCCTGGACAGGGGTTTACAATGAGCAGTTCTTC CASSPWTGVYNEQFF
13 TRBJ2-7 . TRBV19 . TGTGCCAGTAGTTTAGTCCCAGCCTACGAGCAGTACTTC CASSLVPAYEQYF
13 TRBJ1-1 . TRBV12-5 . TGTGCTAGTGGTTTACCCACAGCCGCTGAAGCTTTCTTT CASGLPTAAEAFF
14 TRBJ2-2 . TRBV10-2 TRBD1 TGCGCCAGCAAGACAGGGGTATATTCCGGGGAGCTGTTTTTT CASKTGVYSGELFF
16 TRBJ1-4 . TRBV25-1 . TGTGCCAGCAGTGGCCACGCTGCCGGAAACGATGAAAAACTGTTTTTT CASSGHAAGNDEKLFF
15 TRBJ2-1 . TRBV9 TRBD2 TGTGCCAGCAGCCTACGACTAGCGGCTTACAATGAGCAGTTCTTC CASSLRLAAYNEQFF
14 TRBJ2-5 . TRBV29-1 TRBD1 TGCAGCGTTGAGATCCGGGACAGGGTTGAGACCCAGTACTTC CSVEIRDRVETQYF
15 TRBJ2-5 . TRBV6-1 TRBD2 TGTGCCAGCATAAAGCTGACTAGCGGGTTTAGGACCCAGTACTTC CASIKLTSGFRTQYF
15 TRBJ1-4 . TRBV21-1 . TGTGCCAGCAGCCTCAAGAGAGCAACTAATGAAAAACTGTTTTTT CASSLKRATNEKLFF
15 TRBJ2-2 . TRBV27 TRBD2 TGTGCCAGCAGTTTACTAGCGGGAGGCACCGGGGAGCTGTTTTTT CASSLLAGGTGELFF
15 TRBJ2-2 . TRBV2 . TGTGCCAGCAGTGAAGCGCAACGACACACCGGGGAGCTGTTTTTT CASSEAQRHTGELFF
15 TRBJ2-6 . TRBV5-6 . TGTGCCAGCCAGGGTTGGGGCCCTGGGGCCAACGTCCTGACTTTC CASQGWGPGANVLTF
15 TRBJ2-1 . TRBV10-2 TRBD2 TGCGCCAGCAGTGGGGCTAGCGGAACAAACAATGAGCAGTTCTTC CASSGASGTNNEQFF
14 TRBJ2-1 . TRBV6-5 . TGTGCCAGCCGTCCGGCGGGGCGGCTGCATGAGCAGTTCTTC CASRPAGRLHEQFF
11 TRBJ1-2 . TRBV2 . TGTGCCAGCGAATCAACCTATGGCTACACCTTC CASESTYGYTF
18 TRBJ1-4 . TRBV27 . TGTGCCAGCAGCGAATCCCCGCCCGGGGCCGGGGCTAATGAAAAACTGTTTTTT CASSESPPGAGANEKLFF
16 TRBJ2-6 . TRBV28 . TGTGCCAGCAGTTTAACTAGGTTGGGTGGGGCCAACGTCCTGACTTTC CASSLTRLGGANVLTF
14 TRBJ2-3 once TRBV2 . TGTGCCAGCATTGGGGAGATCGGCACAGATACGCAGTATTTT CASIGEIGTDTQYF
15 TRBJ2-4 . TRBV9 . TGTGCCAGCAGCGTAGACGCAGGGCATTTGGACATTCAGTACTTC CASSVDAGHLDIQYF
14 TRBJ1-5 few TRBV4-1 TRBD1 TGCGCCAGCAGCCAAGTCCAGGGGGATCAGCCCCAGCATTTT CASSQVQGDQPQHF
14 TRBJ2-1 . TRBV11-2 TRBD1 TGTGCCAGCAGCTTCGGCAGGGGGCCCAATGAGCAGTTCTTC CASSFGRGPNEQFF
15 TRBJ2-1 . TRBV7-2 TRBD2 TGTGCCAGCAGCTTAGGTCTCAGCGGGAGAGATGAGCAGTTCTTC CASSLGLSGRDEQFF